This T cell receptor (beta chain) was sequenced for a study of T-cell memory formation after mild COVID-19. Findings of the study overall: Contracting CD8+ clones were enriched in EMRA, CD4+ mainly in CM and EM. Clones shrinking from day 15 to 85 showed even CD4/CD8 mixes; later expanders tilted CD4+.

Each CDR3 protein is one row after TCRdb ran MiXCR on the 5' RACE reads. The sample yields 200,000 to 250,000 distinct CDR3 sequences, 15% to 20% seen once. With respect to this clonotype: Its antigen remains unknown.

This TCR was recovered from a man aged 18 to 30 who had mild COVID-19 (a few samples of this study predate the infection). Cell type and time point are not known. The specimen sequenced was PBMCs or a T cell subset sorted from them (not recorded which).

The CDR3 DNA sequence: TGTGCCAGCAGGTCCTCGGACAGGTTTTTTGGAAACACCATATATTTT. Residues: CASRSSDRFFGNTIYF. This chain joins TRBV6-5 and TRBJ1-3; TRBD1 agrees at 7 bases. In germline, CDR1 is MNHEY, CDR2 SVGAGI. This CDR3 has 16 residues. Trimming cost V 6 bases and J 3 bases; bases outside gene matches: 11.